Listed here are 27 T cell receptor beta chains from one sample, sequenced in a study of cytomegalovirus exposure and HLA in healthy donors. The PCR was carried out with 60 Vbeta primers and 13 Jbeta primers. Profiling relied on immunoSEQ multiplex PCR, and the TCRdb table lists in-frame clones only, not all of them. The repertoire consists of 120,000 or so clones, with approximately 80% occurring once and the leading ten covering about 8.9%. Material for sequencing was PBMCs. These receptors were collected from a man younger than 40 in good health and CMV-seropositive.

The gene calls are TRBV9 and TRBJ1-2; weak D call: TRBD1 (6 bases). Germline CDR1 reads SGDLS; CDR2 reads YYNGEE. This CDR3 has 17 residues. V was clipped by 3 bases and J by 3 bases, with 21 bases between them. DNA of the CDR3: TGTGCCAGCAGCGGAGTATATCCGACAGGCACCCACTATGGCTACACCTTC. Translation gives CASSGVYPTGTHYGYTF.

This chain joins TRBV5-1 and TRBJ2-1; TRBD2 matches at 11 bases. The CDR3 loop spans 16 amino acids. J was trimmed by 9 bases and V by 0 bases; bases with no gene match: 8. In germline, CDR1 is SGHRS, CDR2 YFSETQ. CDR3 sequence: CASSLETGTSGSEQFF. DNA of the CDR3: TGCGCCAGCAGCTTGGAGACCGGGACTAGCGGTAGTGAGCAGTTCTTC.

CDR3 loop: CASSLDAGSTDTQYF. CDR3 nucleotides: TGTGCCAGCAGCTTGGATGCGGGGAGCACAGATACGCAGTATTTT. The V gene is TRBV5-6, the J gene TRBJ2-3; a possible D gene is TRBD2 (6 bases). The V end lost 0 bases, the J end lost 0 bases, and 8 bases lay between the germline ends. Germline V gene data show CDR1 as SGHDT and CDR2 as YYEEEE. This CDR3 spans 15 amino acids.

This chain links TRBV14 with TRBJ1-1; no clear D. Trimming took off 4 bases at V and 0 bases at J, with 9 bases between the two ends. This CDR3 spans 14 amino acids. CDR1 SGHDN and CDR2 FVKESK come from the germline V gene. CDR3 region: CASSLSPMNTEAFF. CDR3 sequence (DNA): TGTGCCAGCAGCCTTAGTCCAATGAACACTGAAGCTTTCTTT.

The rearrangement uses TRBV9 and TRBJ1-5; possible D gene TRBD1, 6 bases. Germline CDR1 SGDLS, CDR2 YYNGEE. The V and J ends lost 6 bases and 3 bases respectively, with 10 bases between them. This CDR3 contains 13 residues. CDR3 protein: CASTGQINQPQHF. The CDR3 bases are TGTGCCAGCACAGGACAGATCAATCAGCCCCAGCATTTT.

The chain combines TRBV6-5 with TRBJ1-5; 8 bases agree with TRBD1. The CDR3 runs to 13 residues. Trimming at V came to 10 bases and at J to 7 bases, leaving 9 bases not matched to a gene. Germline-derived CDR1 and CDR2 are MNHEY and SVGAGI. The CDR3 DNA reads as TGTGCCACCCGGACAGGGCCTTTCCAGCCCCAGCATTTT. As protein: CATRTGPFQPQHF.

The CDR3 DNA reads TGTGCCAGCAGCTTAGGACAGGGTGTGGGAGAGCAGTACTTC. Translated: CASSLGQGVGEQYF. The V and J genes are TRBV11-3 and TRBJ2-7; the match to TRBD1 covers 7 bases. The CDR3 is made up of 14 amino acids. The V gene end was trimmed by 1 base and the J gene end by 7 bases; junction bases not matched to a gene: 7. Germline CDR1 SGHNT, CDR2 YENEEA.

The V call is TRBV7-8, the J call TRBJ2-5, with 7 nucleotides matching TRBD1. The V segment lost 4 bases and the J segment 6 bases; nucleotides outside the gene matches: 8. Germline V CDR1 and CDR2: SGHVS, FQNEAQ. CDR3 size: 14 residues. This CDR3 reads CASSSRRGGQTQYF. The CDR3 region has the DNA TGTGCCAGCAGCTCACGGAGAGGGGGCCAGACCCAGTACTTC. The whole variable domain, remainder taken from reference TRBV7-8 and TRBJ2-5, is GAGVSQSPRYKVAKRGQDVALRCDPISGHVSLFWYQQALGQGPEFLTYFQNEAQLDKSGLPSDRFFAERPEGSVSTLKIQRTQQEDSAVYLCASSSRRGGQTQYFGPGTRLLVL.

The genes are TRBV14 and TRBJ2-7, with 8 positions matching TRBD1. This CDR3 spans 13 amino acids. The ends lost 6 bases at V and 7 bases at J; junction bases unmatched: 8. CDR1 is SGHDN, CDR2 FVKESK, per germline. The CDR3 DNA reads TGTGCCAGCAGGCGACAGGGGACGGGAGAGCAGTACTTC. It translates to CASRRQGTGEQYF.

This sequence joins TRBV7-9 and TRBJ2-1; possibly TRBD2 for D (5 bases). The germline gives CDR1 SEHNR, CDR2 FQNEAQ (reference sequence). V dropped 7 bases and J dropped 0 bases, with 13 bases sitting between them. The CDR3 sequence is 15 residues long. The CDR3 DNA is TGTGCCAGCACCCGGGGTCCGAGCTCCTACAATGAGCAGTTCTTC. This translates into CASTRGPSSYNEQFF. Combining the CDR3 with reference TRBV7-9 and TRBJ2-1 gives the whole variable domain DTGVSQNPRHKITKRGQNVTFRCDPISEHNRLYWYRQTLGQGPEFLTYFQNEAQLEKSRLLSDRFSAERPKGSFSTLEIQRTEQGDSAMYLCASTRGPSSYNEQFFGPGTRLTVL.

The chain joins TRBV27 to TRBJ1-1, with TRBD1 as a possible D gene (5 bases). The CDR3 runs 13 residues. The V gene lost 7 bases and the J gene lost 4 bases, with 13 bases spanning the gap. The germline V gene has CDR1 MNHEY and CDR2 SMNVEV (reference sequence). CDR3 bases: TGTGCCAGCACAGACAGCATGAGCACTGAAGCTTTCTTT. Translation: CASTDSMSTEAFF.

The chain recombines TRBV6-1 with TRBJ2-7; possible D gene TRBD2, 6 bases. From germline, CDR1 is MNHNS and CDR2 SASEGT. The CDR3 totals 15 residues. V lost 5 bases and J 3 bases, leaving 17 bases between the germline ends. The CDR3 spells CASSPVASVDYEQYF. The CDR3 nucleotides read TGTGCCAGCAGTCCTGTGGCTAGCGTGGACTACGAGCAGTACTTC.

The rearrangement joins TRBV5-1 to TRBJ2-7, with a tentative D call TRBD1 (6 bases). Germline loops: CDR1 SGHRS, CDR2 YFSETQ. The CDR3 covers 16 residues. V shed 1 base and J shed 5 bases, with 19 bases lying between them. CDR3 in DNA: TGCGCCAGCAGCTTGATCTCGGCAGGGGCAGCCCACGAGCAGTACTTC. This sequence encodes CASSLISAGAAHEQYF.

The rearrangement joins TRBV19 to TRBJ1-1, with 10 nucleotides matching TRBD1. Trimming removed 10 bases from V and 6 bases from J; junction bases left unmatched: 5. The CDR3 covers 12 residues. The germline V gene has CDR1 LNHDA and CDR2 SQIVND (reference sequence). The CDR3 spells CANPTGGSEAFF. The CDR3 nucleotides read TGTGCCAACCCGACAGGGGGCTCTGAAGCTTTCTTT.

This chain links TRBV19 with TRBJ1-2; TRBD1 aligns across 11 bases. Trimming cost V 9 bases and J 4 bases; bases outside gene matches: 19. Per the germline V gene, CDR1 is LNHDA and CDR2 is SQIVND (reference sequence). The CDR3 has 18 amino acids. Written as DNA, the CDR3 is TGTGCCAGCGAAGTTTTCGGGACAGGGGGACCCCCCCCCTATGGCTACACCTTC. Protein sequence: CASEVFGTGGPPPYGYTF.

This chain links TRBV2 with TRBJ1-1, with D possibly matching TRBD1 (5 bases). This CDR3 contains 14 residues. Per germline, CDR1 SNHLY and CDR2 FYNNEI. The germline V and J ends were trimmed by 2 bases and 2 bases, with 9 bases remaining between them. In DNA form, the CDR3 reads TGTGCCAGCAGTGAAATGCGGACAAACACTGAAGCTTTCTTT. Translated: CASSEMRTNTEAFF.

The chain couples TRBV9 to TRBJ2-5; 9 nucleotides line up with TRBD1. The tail of the sequence fits TRBJ2-7 better, so the J call may be wrong. This CDR3 is built from 15 residues. The germline V gene encodes CDR1 SGDLS and CDR2 YYNGEE. CDR3 nucleotide sequence: TGTGCCAGCAGCGTCGGGGGACAGGGTAACCACGAGCAGTACTTC. Encoded protein: CASSVGGQGNHEQYF.

Note on this clone: The junction departs from the called germline gene at one end, perhaps through a read error. The J gene is TRBJ1-5, the V gene TRBV13, with 7 nucleotides matching TRBD1. Germline CDR1 is PRHDT and CDR2 is FYEKMQ (reference sequence). CDR3 size: 12 residues. In nucleotides, the CDR3 is TGTGCCAGCAGCTCCAGGGGACAGCTCCAGCATTTT. Translated, it gives CASSSRGQLQHF.

V and J are TRBV7-2 and TRBJ2-1; TRBD1 agrees at 9 bases. Germline loops: CDR1 SGHTA, CDR2 FQGNSA. J gave up 13 bases and V 7 bases, and 11 bases lay outside the gene matches. The CDR3 spans 13 residues. CDR3 loop: CASTASHRGHQFF. The CDR3 DNA sequence: TGTGCCAGCACCGCTTCTCACAGGGGGCACCAGTTCTTC.

The chain carries TRBV2 and TRBJ1-2, with D possibly matching TRBD1 (6 bases). Trimming shortened V by 6 bases and J by 4 bases, and 18 bases separated the two germline ends. The CDR3 has 15 residues. Germline CDR1 SNHLY, CDR2 FYNNEI. CDR3 coding DNA: TGTGCCAGCAGCTCGGACAGACTTGCCCTCTATGGCTACACCTTC. Amino acid sequence: CASSSDRLALYGYTF.

J is TRBJ1-4 and V is TRBV28, with 12 bases fitting TRBD1. Germline-derived CDR1 and CDR2 are MDHEN and SYDVKM. Trimming cost V 11 bases and J 5 bases; bases outside gene matches: 21. The CDR3 loop spans 19 amino acids. The CDR3 sequence is CAHTGTGGAMEGGNEKLFF. The CDR3 DNA is TGTGCCCATACGGGGACAGGGGGCGCAATGGAAGGTGGGAATGAAAAACTGTTTTTT.

The chain couples TRBV6-1 to TRBJ1-4, with TRBD1 matching 7 bases. The CDR3 consists of 14 residues. Germline-derived CDR1 and CDR2 are MNHNS and SASEGT. Trimming at V came to 1 base and at J to 4 bases, leaving 0 bases not matched to a gene. Here the CDR3 reads CASSEDRGNEKLFF. CDR3 nucleotides: TGTGCCAGCAGTGAAGACAGGGGTAATGAAAAACTGTTTTTT.

The chain joins TRBV5-1 to TRBJ2-5, with D possibly TRBD1 on 5 matching bases. This CDR3 has 15 amino acids. V lost 0 bases to trimming and J lost 1 base, with 10 bases between them. CDR1 and CDR2 from the germline V gene are SGHRS and YFSETQ. The CDR3 sequence: CASSLVTGPQETQYF. The CDR3 DNA reads TGCGCCAGCAGCTTGGTCACAGGACCCCAAGAGACCCAGTACTTC.

The rearrangement uses TRBV7-3 and TRBJ2-7; 9 bases agree with TRBD2. The trim removed 5 bases at V and 5 bases at J, leaving 10 bases unmatched. Germline V gene lookup returns CDR1 SGHTA and CDR2 FQGTGA. This CDR3 contains 15 residues. CDR3 DNA: TGTGCCAGCAGCCCTACCGGGACTAGCTCTGACGAGCAGTACTTC. It yields the protein CASSPTGTSSDEQYF.

This clone was recorded once. The chain employs TRBV2 and TRBJ1-2; 8 bases map to TRBD1. The CDR3 is 14 amino acids. Germline CDR1 and CDR2: SNHLY and FYNNEI. Germline trimming cut 3 bases from V and 4 bases from J; bases unmatched to any gene: 4. CDR3: CASSDRQGTYGYTF. CDR3 coding DNA: TGTGCCAGCAGTGACCGACAGGGGACCTATGGCTACACCTTC.

V usage is TRBV28 and J usage is TRBJ1-1; D unresolved. The V gene's germline CDR1 is MDHEN and CDR2 SYDVKM. The CDR3 length is 15 residues. V lost 5 bases to trimming and J lost 1 base, with 14 bases between them. Here the CDR3 DNA reads TGTGCCAGCAGTCGGGTGAAGACTGCGAACACTGAAGCTTTCTTT. Its translation is CASSRVKTANTEAFF.

This rearrangement joins TRBV9 to TRBJ1-5; the D gene is possibly TRBD1 (5 bases). CDR3 length: 16 amino acids. Germline loops: CDR1 SGDLS, CDR2 YYNGEE. Trimming took 0 bases from V and 3 from J, leaving 13 bases between them. The CDR3 DNA is TGTGCCAGCAGCGTAGGGGGGGGTTGGGACAATCAGCCCCAGCATTTT. It translates to CASSVGGGWDNQPQHF.